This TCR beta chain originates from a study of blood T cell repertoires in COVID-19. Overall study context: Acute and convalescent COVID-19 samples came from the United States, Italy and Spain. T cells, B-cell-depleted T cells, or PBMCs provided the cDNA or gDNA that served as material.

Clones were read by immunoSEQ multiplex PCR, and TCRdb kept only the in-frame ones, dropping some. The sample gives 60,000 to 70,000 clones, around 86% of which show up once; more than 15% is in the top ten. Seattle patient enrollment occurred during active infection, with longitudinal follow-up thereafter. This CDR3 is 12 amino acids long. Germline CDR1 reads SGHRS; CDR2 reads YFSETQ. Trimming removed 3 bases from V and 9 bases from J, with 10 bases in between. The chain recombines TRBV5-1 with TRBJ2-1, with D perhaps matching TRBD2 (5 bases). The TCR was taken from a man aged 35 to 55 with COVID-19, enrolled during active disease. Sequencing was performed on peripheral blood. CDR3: CASSSQAGEQFF. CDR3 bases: TGCGCCAGCAGCTCCCAGGCGGGTGAGCAGTTCTTC.